The sample holds many counts of the clone carrying this TCR beta chain. This CDR3 comprises 14 residues. Per germline, CDR1 SGHKS and CDR2 YYEKEE (reference sequence). Trimming removed 2 bases from V and 7 bases from J; junction bases left unmatched: 8. This sample's time point: sample taken at primary tumor resection. Whole RNA came from tumor, nontumor lung or frozen PBMC and was sequenced without being sorted. TCRdb passed the 5' RACE reads through MiXCR, listing each CDR3 protein once. The sample contains about 38,000 distinct CDR3 sequences, approximately 5.5% of which appear only once. This record belongs to a study of spatial heterogeneity in lung cancer. Overall study context: TCR and UMI combinations that were unique each appeared, on average, more than ten times in raw reads.

The V and J genes are TRBV5-5 and TRBJ2-5; 7 bases align to TRBD1. The receptor's source is a female donor with early-stage non-small cell lung cancer. The source was PBMCs, collected at surgery. The CDR3 spells CASSLKGGEVTQYF. CDR3 bases: TGTGCCAGCAGCTTAAAAGGGGGCGAGGTGACCCAGTACTTC.